These T cell receptor beta chains were read from a single sample in a study of cytomegalovirus exposure and HLA in healthy donors. Assay used: immunoSEQ multiplex PCR; TCRdb lists only in-frame clones, some missing. The sample lists 80,000 to 100,000 clones, approximately 91% occurring once. Sample: PBMCs. The receptors shown here come from a young man in good health and CMV-seronegative. The CDR3 runs from the conserved cysteine through the conserved F or W. A D gene is named only where the DNA matches it firmly. For some rows the clone size is stated as once, few or many, or as a class when expanded; others skip it.

v_call	j_call	d_call	clone_size	cdr3_nt	cdr3_aa
TRBV18	TRBJ2-7	TRBD1	-	TGTGCCAGCTTACGGACAGGGGACTACGAGCAGTACTTC	CASLRTGDYEQYF
TRBV7-2	TRBJ2-1	-	once	TGTGCCAGCAGCTTGGTGGGGGGAAGCTCCTACAATGAGCAGTTCTTC	CASSLVGGSSYNEQFF
TRBV19	TRBJ1-4	-	-	TGTGCCAGTAACAACAGGGTCTTTAATGAAAAACTGTTTTTT	CASNNRVFNEKLFF
TRBV7-9	TRBJ2-7	-	-	TGTGCCAGCAGCCTCAGGGGTTTAGACTACGAGCAGTACTTC	CASSLRGLDYEQYF
TRBV18	TRBJ2-5	-	-	TGTGCCAGCTCACCAGAGAGGAGTGAGACCCAGTACTTC	CASSPERSETQYF
TRBV7-8	TRBJ1-4	TRBD1	-	TGTGCCAGCAGCTACCAGGGGGCCGGCGAAAAACTGTTTTTT	CASSYQGAGEKLFF
TRBV11-2	TRBJ2-2	TRBD2	-	TGTGCCAGCAGACCTCTCGCGGGAGTGACCGGGGAGCTGTTTTTT	CASRPLAGVTGELFF
TRBV18	TRBJ1-4	-	-	TGTGCCAGCTCACCACGTTCAGGGATTAGGACTAATGAAAAACTGTTTTTT	CASSPRSGIRTNEKLFF
TRBV2	TRBJ2-6	-	-	TGTGCCAGCAGTCAGGGTTCCTCTGGGGCCAACGTCCTGACTTTC	CASSQGSSGANVLTF
TRBV9	TRBJ2-1	-	-	TGTGCCAGCAGCGTGACTAGTACGTCCTACAATGAGCAGTTCTTC	CASSVTSTSYNEQFF
TRBV4-1	TRBJ2-7	-	-	TGCGCCAGCAGCCAAGGTCAGGGGAACTACGAGCAGTACTTC	CASSQGQGNYEQYF
TRBV2	TRBJ2-7	TRBD2	-	TGTGCCAGCAGTAACTCCGGACTAGCGGGAGGGATCCACGAGCAGTACTTC	CASSNSGLAGGIHEQYF
TRBV6-5	TRBJ2-7	-	-	TGTGCCAGCAGCCCGTTCGGGTACGAGCAGTACTTC	CASSPFGYEQYF
TRBV4-1	TRBJ2-5	-	-	TGCGCCAGCAGCCAAGGGAGGGGCCAAGATAAGAGTAGGACCCAGTACTTC	CASSQGRGQDKSRTQYF
TRBV2	TRBJ2-3	-	-	TGTGCCAGCAGAGACTACGGCTCCCCGAGTGATACAGATACGCAGTATTTT	CASRDYGSPSDTDTQYF
TRBV6-4	TRBJ1-2	-	few	TGTGCCAGCAGTGACAACAGGGAGGGCTACACCTTC	CASSDNREGYTF
TRBV11-2	TRBJ2-5	-	-	TGTGCCAGCTCCGAGCCCCCTAGAGGGGAGACCCAGTACTTC	CASSEPPRGETQYF
TRBV9	TRBJ2-5	-	-	TGTGCCAGCAACCCGGGAGATGGAATGGGACAAGAGACCCAGTACTTC	CASNPGDGMGQETQYF
TRBV2	TRBJ2-1	TRBD2	-	TGTGCCAGCAGCGATAGACTAGCGGGAGTTCTTGAGCAGTTCTTC	CASSDRLAGVLEQFF
TRBV2	TRBJ1-4	-	-	TGTGCCAGCAGACCGACAGTGAATAATGAAAAACTGTTTTTT	CASRPTVNNEKLFF
TRBV19	TRBJ2-7	TRBD1	-	TGTGCCAGTAGTATCCGGGGACAGGGGGTCCTTCGGTCCTACGAGCAGTACTTC	CASSIRGQGVLRSYEQYF
TRBV10-2	TRBJ1-2	-	few	TGCGCCAGCAGTGTTGAAGGGGGTCTCGGTGGCTACACCTTC	CASSVEGGLGGYTF
TRBV4-1	TRBJ1-4	TRBD1	-	TGCGCCAGCAGCCGCGGCGGGGACAGGGTTAGCGAAAAACTGTTTTTT	CASSRGGDRVSEKLFF
TRBV27	TRBJ2-2	-	-	TGTGCCATCCGACAGGTGGGGAACACCGGGGAGCTGTTTTTT	CAIRQVGNTGELFF
TRBV11-2	TRBJ2-7	TRBD2	-	TGTGCCAGCGGCGCACTCGAGTCTAGCGGGAGGGGGTACGAGCAGTACTTC	CASGALESSGRGYEQYF
TRBV5-1	TRBJ2-1	TRBD2	-	TGCGCCAGCAGCCAGGGACTAGCGGGAGGGAATGAGCAGTTCTTC	CASSQGLAGGNEQFF
TRBV2	TRBJ1-2	TRBD1	-	TGTGCCAGCAGTGAAGCTAGGGGGCGTCCAAACTATGGCTACACCTTC	CASSEARGRPNYGYTF
TRBV7-9	TRBJ1-1	-	-	TGTGCCAGCAGCCATGGGCCCCGAATAAACACTGAAGCTTTCTTT	CASSHGPRINTEAFF
TRBV18	TRBJ2-2	-	-	TGTGCCAGCTCACCACCGGAAAGGGGTGCGAACGGGGAGCTGTTTTTT	CASSPPERGANGELFF
TRBV5-1	TRBJ1-2	TRBD1	-	TGCGCCAGCAGCGGCCGGGACAGGGAATTTGACTATGGCTACACCTTC	CASSGRDREFDYGYTF
TRBV27	TRBJ2-2	-	-	TGTGCCAGCAGGCAGACAGGGAACACCGGGGAGCTGTTTTTT	CASRQTGNTGELFF
TRBV5-1	TRBJ2-7	-	-	TGCGCCAGCAGGGCGATCGGGGAACCCTACGAGCAGTACTTC	CASRAIGEPYEQYF
TRBV4-1	TRBJ2-2	-	-	TGCGCCAGCAGCGACTTCACCGGGGAGCTGTTTTTT	CASSDFTGELFF
TRBV4-1	TRBJ1-5	-	-	TGCGCCAGCAGCCAAGTATGGAGTCAGCCCCAGCATTTT	CASSQVWSQPQHF